The following is a TCR beta chain sequence with its context. The antigen is undetermined. Only in-frame clones appear in the TCRdb table, and some are missing; sequencing was by immunoSEQ multiplex PCR. The repertoire includes some 41,000 clones, around 77% of them detected once, and 9.5% to 14% sits in the top ten. This entry comes from a study of vaccination effects on CD4 cells after COVID-19. Across the whole study: The vaccine given was either BNT162b2 or mRNA-1273, in two doses.

Regarding the study as a whole: Vaccine- and infection-induced clones showed marked clonal contraction late following vaccination.

CD4+ T cells specific for antigen were expanded with viral peptide pools by the ViraFEST assay before sequencing. CD4+ T cell isolation took place after approximately 11 days of culture. Vaccinated participants had no history of SARS-CoV-2 infection and tested negative for nucleocapsid antibodies. Supplemented with about 9.9 IU/ml IL-2 and roughly 10 ug/ml peptides, about 2 million PBMC per well were kept in culture. The sequence derives from a human donor who received a COVID-19 vaccine. Source: CD4+ T cells from PBMCs cultured with SARS-CoV-2 spike peptides, taken before COVID-19 vaccination.

The CDR3 bases are TGTGCCAGCAGCATAGCGGGGGGCATACCCGGGGAGCTGTTTTTT. Translated: CASSIAGGIPGELFF. The J gene is TRBJ2-2, the V gene TRBV6-5, with TRBD2 matching over 10 bases. Germline CDR1 is MNHEY and CDR2 is SVGAGI. The CDR3 runs 15 residues. V gave up 6 bases and J gave up 6 bases; unmatched junction bases: 7.